This TCR beta chain is drawn from a study of spatial heterogeneity in lung cancer. Study in general: Raw reads showed each unique TCR and UMI combination turning up more than ten times on average.

This clonotype was recorded at least ten times. This CDR3 has 14 amino acids. The germline V gene has CDR1 MGHRA and CDR2 YSYEKL. The V end was cut by 4 bases, the J end by 2 bases, with 9 bases between. Time point meaning: blood at routine non-recurrence follow-up after resection. Carried by each TCR cDNA molecule was a unique molecular identifier. TCRdb re-analysed the 5' RACE reads in MiXCR, keeping a single row per CDR3 protein. In the table there are 25,000 to 35,000 distinct CDR3 sequences, around 9.3% of which are singletons. The rearrangement links TRBV4-1 to TRBJ2-1; tentative D call: TRBD2 (5 bases). The receptor comes from a female donor with early-stage non-small cell lung cancer. The source was PBMCs, collected at follow-up. The CDR3 protein is CASSPSPTYNEQFF. In nucleotides, the CDR3 is TGCGCCAGCAGCCCTAGCCCAACCTACAATGAGCAGTTCTTC.